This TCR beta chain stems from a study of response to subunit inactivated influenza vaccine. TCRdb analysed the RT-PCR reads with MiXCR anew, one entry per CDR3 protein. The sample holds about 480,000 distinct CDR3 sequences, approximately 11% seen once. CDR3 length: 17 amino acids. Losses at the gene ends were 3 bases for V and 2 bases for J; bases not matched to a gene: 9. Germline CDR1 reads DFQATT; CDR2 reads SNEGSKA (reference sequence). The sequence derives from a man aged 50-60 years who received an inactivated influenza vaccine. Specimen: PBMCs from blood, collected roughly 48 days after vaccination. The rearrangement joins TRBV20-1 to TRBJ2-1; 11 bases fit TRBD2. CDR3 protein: CSASYSGGGRTYNEQFF. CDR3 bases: TGCAGTGCTAGCTATAGCGGGGGGGGCAGGACCTACAATGAGCAGTTCTTC.